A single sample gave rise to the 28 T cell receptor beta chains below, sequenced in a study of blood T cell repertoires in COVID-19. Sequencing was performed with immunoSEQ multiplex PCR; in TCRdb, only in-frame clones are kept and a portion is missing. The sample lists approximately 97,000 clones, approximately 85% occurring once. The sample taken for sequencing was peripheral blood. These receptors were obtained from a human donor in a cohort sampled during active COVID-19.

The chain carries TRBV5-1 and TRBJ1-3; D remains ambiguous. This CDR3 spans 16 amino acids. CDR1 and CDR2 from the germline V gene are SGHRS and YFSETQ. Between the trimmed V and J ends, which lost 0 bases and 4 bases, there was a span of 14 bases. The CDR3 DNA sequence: TGCGCCAGCAGCTTGGGGCCCCCCGGGTGGGGAAACACCATATATTTT. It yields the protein CASSLGPPGWGNTIYF.

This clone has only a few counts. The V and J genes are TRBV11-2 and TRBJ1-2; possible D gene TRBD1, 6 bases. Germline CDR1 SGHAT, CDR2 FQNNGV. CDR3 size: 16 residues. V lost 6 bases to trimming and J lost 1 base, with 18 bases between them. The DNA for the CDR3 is TGTGCCAGCAGTCCTAATACAGGGAACTTTAACTATGGCTACACCTTC. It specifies CASSPNTGNFNYGYTF. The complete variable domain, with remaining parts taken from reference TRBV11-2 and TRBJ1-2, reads EAGVAQSPRYKIIEKRQSVAFWCNPISGHATLYWYQQILGQGPKLLIQFQNNGVVDDSQLPKDRFSAERLKGVDSTLKIQPAKLEDSAVYLCASSPNTGNFNYGYTFGSGTRLTVV.

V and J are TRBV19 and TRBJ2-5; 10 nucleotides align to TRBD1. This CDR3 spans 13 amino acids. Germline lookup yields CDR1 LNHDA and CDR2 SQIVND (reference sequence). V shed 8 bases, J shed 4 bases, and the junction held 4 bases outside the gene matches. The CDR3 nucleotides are TGTGCCAGTGGACAGGGGGTTGTAGAGACCCAGTACTTC. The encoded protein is CASGQGVVETQYF.

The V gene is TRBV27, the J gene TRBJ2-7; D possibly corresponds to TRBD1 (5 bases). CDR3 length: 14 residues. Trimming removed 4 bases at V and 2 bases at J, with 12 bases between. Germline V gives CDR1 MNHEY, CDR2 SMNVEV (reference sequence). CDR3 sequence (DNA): TGTGCCAGCAGTTCGGGTACGACAGCCTACGAGCAGTACTTC. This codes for CASSSGTTAYEQYF.

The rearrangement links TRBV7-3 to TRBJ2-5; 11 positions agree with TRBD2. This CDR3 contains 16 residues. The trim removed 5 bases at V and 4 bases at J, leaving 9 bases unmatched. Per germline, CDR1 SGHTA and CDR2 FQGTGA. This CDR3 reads CASSLSGLAGGETQYF. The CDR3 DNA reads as TGTGCCAGCAGCCTCTCCGGACTAGCGGGTGGAGAGACCCAGTACTTC.

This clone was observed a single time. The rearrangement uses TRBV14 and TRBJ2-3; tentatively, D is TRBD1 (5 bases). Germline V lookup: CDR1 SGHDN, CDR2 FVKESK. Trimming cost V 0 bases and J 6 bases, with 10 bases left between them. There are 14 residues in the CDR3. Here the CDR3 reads CASSQEAGWDTQYF. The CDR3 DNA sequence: TGTGCCAGCAGCCAAGAGGCAGGGTGGGATACGCAGTATTTT. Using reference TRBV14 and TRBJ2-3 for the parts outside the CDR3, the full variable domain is EAGVTQFPSHSVIEKGQTVTLRCDPISGHDNLYWYRRVMGKEIKFLLHFVKESKQDESGMPNNRFLAERTGGTYSTLKVQPAELEDSGVYFCASSQEAGWDTQYFGPGTRLTVL.

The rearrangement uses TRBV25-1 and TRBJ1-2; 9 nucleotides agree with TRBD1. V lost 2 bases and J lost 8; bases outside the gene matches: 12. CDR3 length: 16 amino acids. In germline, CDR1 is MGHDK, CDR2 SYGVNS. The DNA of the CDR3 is TGTGCCAGCAGTGAACCCGGGACAGGGAGTTTGTACGGCTACACCTTC. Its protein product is CASSEPGTGSLYGYTF.

The CDR3 region has the DNA TGTGCCAGCAGCCGCCCACTAGCTCCGGGGGAGACCCAGTACTTC. It translates to CASSRPLAPGETQYF. The gene calls are TRBV7-8 and TRBJ2-5; possibly TRBD2 for D (6 bases). The CDR3 covers 15 residues. Per germline, CDR1 SGHVS and CDR2 FQNEAQ. Between the trimmed V and J ends, which lost 5 bases and 5 bases, there was a span of 18 bases.

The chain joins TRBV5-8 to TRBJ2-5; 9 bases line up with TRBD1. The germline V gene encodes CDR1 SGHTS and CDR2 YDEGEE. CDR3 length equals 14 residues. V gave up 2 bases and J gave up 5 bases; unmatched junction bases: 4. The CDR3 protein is CASSFLDRGETQYF. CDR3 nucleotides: TGTGCCAGCAGCTTCCTAGACAGGGGGGAGACCCAGTACTTC.

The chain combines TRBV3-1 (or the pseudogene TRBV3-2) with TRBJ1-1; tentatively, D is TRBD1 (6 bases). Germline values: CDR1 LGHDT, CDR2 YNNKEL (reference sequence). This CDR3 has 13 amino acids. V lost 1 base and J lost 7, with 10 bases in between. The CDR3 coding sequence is TGTGCCAGCAGCCAAGCCACCAGGGGTGAAGCTTTCTTT. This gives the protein CASSQATRGEAFF.

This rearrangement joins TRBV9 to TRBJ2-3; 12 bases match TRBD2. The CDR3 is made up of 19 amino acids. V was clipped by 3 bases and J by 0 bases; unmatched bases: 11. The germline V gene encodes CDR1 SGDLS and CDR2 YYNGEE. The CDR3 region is CASSASGTSGRSSTDTQYF. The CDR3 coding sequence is TGTGCCAGCAGCGCTTCCGGGACTAGCGGGCGTTCAAGCACAGATACGCAGTATTTT.

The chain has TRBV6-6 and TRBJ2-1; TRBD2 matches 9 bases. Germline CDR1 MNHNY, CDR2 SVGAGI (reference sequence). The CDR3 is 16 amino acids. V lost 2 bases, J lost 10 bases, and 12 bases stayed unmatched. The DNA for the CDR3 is TGTGCCAGCAGTTACGGCCGACTAGCGGATGGGGAAGAGCAGTTCTTC. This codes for CASSYGRLADGEEQFF.

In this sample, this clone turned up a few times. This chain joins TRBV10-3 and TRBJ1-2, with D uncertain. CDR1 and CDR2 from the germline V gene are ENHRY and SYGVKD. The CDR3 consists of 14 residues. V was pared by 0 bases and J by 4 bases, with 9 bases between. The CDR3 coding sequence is TGTGCCATCAGTGAGTCGGTAGCACTCTATGGCTACACCTTC. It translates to CAISESVALYGYTF.

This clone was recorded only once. The CDR3 region is CASSLAGADTQYF. The CDR3 bases are TGCGCCAGCAGCTTGGCCGGGGCAGATACGCAGTATTTT. This chain links TRBV5-1 with TRBJ2-3; D is perhaps TRBD2 (5 bases). This CDR3 contains 13 residues. Germline CDR1 reads SGHRS; CDR2 reads YFSETQ. The V and J ends lost 0 bases and 4 bases respectively, with 6 bases between them.

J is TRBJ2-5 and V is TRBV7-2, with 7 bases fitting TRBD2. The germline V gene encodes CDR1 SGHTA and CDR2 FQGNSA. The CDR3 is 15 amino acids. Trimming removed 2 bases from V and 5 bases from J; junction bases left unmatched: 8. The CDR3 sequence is CASSLLAGVVETQYF. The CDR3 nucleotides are TGTGCCAGCAGCTTACTTGCGGGGGTGGTGGAGACCCAGTACTTC.

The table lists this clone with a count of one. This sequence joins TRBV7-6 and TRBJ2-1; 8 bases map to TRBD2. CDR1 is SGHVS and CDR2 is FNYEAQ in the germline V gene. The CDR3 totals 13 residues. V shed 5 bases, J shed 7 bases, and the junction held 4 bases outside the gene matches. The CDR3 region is CASSGTRLNEQFF. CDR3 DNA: TGTGCCAGCAGCGGGACTAGACTTAATGAGCAGTTCTTC.

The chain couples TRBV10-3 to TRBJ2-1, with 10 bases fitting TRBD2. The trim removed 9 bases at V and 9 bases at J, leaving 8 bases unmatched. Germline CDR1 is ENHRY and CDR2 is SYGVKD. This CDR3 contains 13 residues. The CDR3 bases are TGTGCCATTATACAGCGGGAGGGAGGTGAGCAGTTCTTC. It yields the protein CAIIQREGGEQFF.

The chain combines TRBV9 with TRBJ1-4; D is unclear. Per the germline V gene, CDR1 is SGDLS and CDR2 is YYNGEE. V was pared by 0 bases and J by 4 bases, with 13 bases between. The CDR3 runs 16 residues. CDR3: CASSVESGGYNEKLFF. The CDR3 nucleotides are TGTGCCAGCAGCGTAGAATCAGGAGGATATAATGAAAAACTGTTTTTT.

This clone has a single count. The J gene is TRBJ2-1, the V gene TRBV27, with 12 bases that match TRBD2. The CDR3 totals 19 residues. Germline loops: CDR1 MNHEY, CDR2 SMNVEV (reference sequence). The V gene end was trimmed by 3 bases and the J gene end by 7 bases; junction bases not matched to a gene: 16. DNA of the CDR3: TGTGCCAGCAGTTTGCGGAGACCTAGCGGGAGGGCCTTTGGGAATGAGCAGTTCTTC. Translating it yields CASSLRRPSGRAFGNEQFF.

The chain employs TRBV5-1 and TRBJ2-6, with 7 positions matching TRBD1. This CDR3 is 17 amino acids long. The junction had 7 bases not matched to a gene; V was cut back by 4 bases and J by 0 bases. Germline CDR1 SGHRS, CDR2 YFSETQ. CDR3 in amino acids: CASSLPGQDSGANVLTF. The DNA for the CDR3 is TGCGCCAGCAGCCTGCCTGGACAGGACTCTGGGGCCAACGTCCTGACTTTC.

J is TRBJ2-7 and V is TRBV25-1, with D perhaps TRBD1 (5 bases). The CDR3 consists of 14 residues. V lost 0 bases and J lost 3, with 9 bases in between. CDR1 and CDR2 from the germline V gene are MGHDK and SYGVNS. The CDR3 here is CASSEYGQDYEQYF. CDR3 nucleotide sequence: TGTGCCAGCAGTGAATACGGACAAGACTACGAGCAGTACTTC.

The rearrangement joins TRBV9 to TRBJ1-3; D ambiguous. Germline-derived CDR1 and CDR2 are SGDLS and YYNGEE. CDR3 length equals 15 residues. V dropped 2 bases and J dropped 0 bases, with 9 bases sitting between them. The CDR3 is CASSVEGNSGNTIYF. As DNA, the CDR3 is TGTGCCAGCAGCGTGGAGGGAAACTCTGGAAACACCATATATTTT.

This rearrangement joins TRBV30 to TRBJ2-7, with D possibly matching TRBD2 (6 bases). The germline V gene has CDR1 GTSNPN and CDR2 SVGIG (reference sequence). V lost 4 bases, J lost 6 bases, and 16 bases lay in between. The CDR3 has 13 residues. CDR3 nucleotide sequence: TGTGCCTGGACTGCCGGAGGGAGGTCCGAGCAGTACTTC. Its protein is CAWTAGGRSEQYF.

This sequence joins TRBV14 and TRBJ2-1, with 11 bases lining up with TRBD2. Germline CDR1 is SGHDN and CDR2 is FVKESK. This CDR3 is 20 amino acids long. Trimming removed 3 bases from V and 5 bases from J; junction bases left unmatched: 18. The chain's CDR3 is CASSQSWGLAEVGNHNEQFF. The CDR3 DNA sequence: TGTGCCAGCAGCCAGAGTTGGGGACTAGCGGAGGTGGGGAACCACAATGAGCAGTTCTTC. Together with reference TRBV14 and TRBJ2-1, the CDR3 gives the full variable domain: EAGVTQFPSHSVIEKGQTVTLRCDPISGHDNLYWYRRVMGKEIKFLLHFVKESKQDESGMPNNRFLAERTGGTYSTLKVQPAELEDSGVYFCASSQSWGLAEVGNHNEQFFGPGTRLTVL.

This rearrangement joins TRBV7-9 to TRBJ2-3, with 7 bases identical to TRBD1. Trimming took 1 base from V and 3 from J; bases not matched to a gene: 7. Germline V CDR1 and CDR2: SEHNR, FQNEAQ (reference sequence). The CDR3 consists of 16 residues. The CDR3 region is CASSLVLSGGTDTQYF. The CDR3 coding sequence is TGTGCCAGCAGCTTAGTTTTATCAGGGGGAACAGATACGCAGTATTTT.

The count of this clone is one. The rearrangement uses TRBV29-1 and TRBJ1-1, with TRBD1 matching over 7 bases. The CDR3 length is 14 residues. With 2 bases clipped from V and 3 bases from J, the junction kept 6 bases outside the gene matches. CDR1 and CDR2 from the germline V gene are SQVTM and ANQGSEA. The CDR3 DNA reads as TGCAGCGTTGAATTGCGCAGGGGGGACACTGAAGCTTTCTTT. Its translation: CSVELRRGDTEAFF.

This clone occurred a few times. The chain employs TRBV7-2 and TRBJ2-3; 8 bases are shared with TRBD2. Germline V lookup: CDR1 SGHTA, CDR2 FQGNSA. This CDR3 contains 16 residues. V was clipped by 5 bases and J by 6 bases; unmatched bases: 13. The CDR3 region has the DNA TGTGCCAGCAGCACTCGGGCTGCGGGGGGAGGGGATACGCAGTATTTT. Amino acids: CASSTRAAGGGDTQYF. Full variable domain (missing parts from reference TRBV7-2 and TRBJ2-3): GAGVSQSPSNKVTEKGKDVELRCDPISGHTALYWYRQSLGQGLEFLIYFQGNSAPDKSGLPSDRFSAERTGGSVSTLTIQRTQQEDSAVYLCASSTRAAGGGDTQYFGPGTRLTVL.

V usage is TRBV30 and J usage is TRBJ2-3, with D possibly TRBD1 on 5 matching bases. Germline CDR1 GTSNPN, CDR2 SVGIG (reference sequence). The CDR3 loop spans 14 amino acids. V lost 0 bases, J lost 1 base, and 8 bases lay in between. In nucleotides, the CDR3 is TGTGCCTGGAGTGTAGGGGTAGGCACAGATACGCAGTATTTT. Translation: CAWSVGVGTDTQYF.